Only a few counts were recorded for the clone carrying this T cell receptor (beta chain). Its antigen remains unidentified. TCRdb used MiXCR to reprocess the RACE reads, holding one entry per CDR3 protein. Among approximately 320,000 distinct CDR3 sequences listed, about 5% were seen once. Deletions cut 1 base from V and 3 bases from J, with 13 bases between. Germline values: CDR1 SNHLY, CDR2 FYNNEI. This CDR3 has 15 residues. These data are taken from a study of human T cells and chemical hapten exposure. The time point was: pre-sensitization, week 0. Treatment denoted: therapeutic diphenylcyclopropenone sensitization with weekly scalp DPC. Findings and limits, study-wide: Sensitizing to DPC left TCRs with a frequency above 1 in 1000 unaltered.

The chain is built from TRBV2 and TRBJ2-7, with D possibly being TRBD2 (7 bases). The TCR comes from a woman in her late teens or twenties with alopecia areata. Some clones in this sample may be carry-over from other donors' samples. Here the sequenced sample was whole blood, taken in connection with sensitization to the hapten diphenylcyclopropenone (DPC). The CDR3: CASSEGSGDIYEQYF. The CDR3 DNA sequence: TGTGCCAGCAGTGAAGGGAGCGGGGACATCTACGAGCAGTACTTC.